A selection of T cell receptor beta chains follows, all from one sample in a study of blood T cell repertoires in COVID-19. Measured with immunoSEQ multiplex PCR; TCRdb has only the in-frame clones, and not every one. The table lists fewer than 200,000 clones, nearly 90% of them singletons, with 20% to 25% in the top ten. Source material: peripheral blood. The receptors stem from a man in his sixties with active or convalescent COVID-19. Each CDR3 is given with its conserved first and last residue. The D gene is left open where the match is weak. Not all rows give a size; the values are once, few, many and, for expanded clones, a class.

TRBD2 | TRBJ2-7 | TRBV5-1 | 15 | NA | CASSLIGLAGVEQYF | TGCGCCAGCAGCTTGATCGGGCTAGCGGGGGTTGAGCAGTACTTC
TRBD1 | TRBJ2-2 | TRBV11-3 | 16 | NA | CASSPGQGAGTGELFF | TGTGCCAGCAGCCCCGGACAGGGGGCCGGCACCGGGGAGCTGTTTTTT
NA | TRBJ1-2 | TRBV30 | 13 | NA | CAWSLGPGGGYTF | TGTGCCTGGTCCCTTGGTCCGGGGGGCGGCTACACCTTC
TRBD2 | TRBJ2-1 | TRBV15 | 16 | NA | CATSRVAGVLYNEQFF | TGTGCCACCAGCAGAGTAGCGGGGGTTCTGTACAATGAGCAGTTCTTC
NA | TRBJ2-6 | TRBV5-1 | 14 | NA | CASSSRSGANVLTF | TGCGCCAGCAGCTCCCGCTCTGGGGCCAACGTCCTGACTTTC
NA | TRBJ2-7 | TRBV6-5 | 13 | NA | CAAGFAGFYEQYF | TGTGCCGCTGGCTTCGCGGGGTTCTACGAGCAGTACTTC
TRBD1 | TRBJ2-7 | TRBV12-5 | 15 | NA | CASGLVRTGPYEQYF | TGTGCTAGTGGTTTGGTAAGGACAGGGCCCTACGAGCAGTACTTC
NA | TRBJ2-2 | TRBV7-6 | 13 | NA | CASSLTGNGELFF | TGTGCCAGCAGCTTAACGGGGAACGGGGAGCTGTTTTTT
NA | TRBJ1-2 | TRBV2 | 11 | once | CASARFYGYTF | TGTGCCAGCGCCCGGTTTTATGGCTACACCTTC
NA | TRBJ1-1 | TRBV3-1/TRBV3-2 | 16 | NA | CASSPRAGVVNTEAFF | TGTGCCAGCAGCCCGAGGGCAGGAGTAGTGAACACTGAAGCTTTCTTT
TRBD1 | TRBJ1-3 | TRBV2 | 15 | NA | CASSARGQGGNTIYF | TGTGCCAGCAGTGCCCGTGGACAGGGTGGAAACACCATATATTTT
TRBD1 | TRBJ2-7 | TRBV15 | 14 | NA | CATTVRTGASEQYF | TGTGCCACCACAGTGAGGACAGGGGCTTCCGAGCAGTACTTC
TRBD1 | TRBJ2-5 | TRBV6-2/TRBV6-3 | 15 | NA | CASSRFPTGQETQYF | TGTGCCAGCAGCCGATTCCCGACAGGGCAAGAGACCCAGTACTTC
NA | TRBJ2-1 | TRBV10-3 | 15 | once | CAIRGGPSSYNEQFF | TGTGCCATCAGGGGGGGTCCATCCTCATACAATGAGCAGTTCTTC
NA | TRBJ2-7 | TRBV21-1 | 17 | NA | CASSKRTGEQTAYEQYF | TGTGCCAGCAGCAAACGGACAGGGGAACAGACGGCCTACGAGCAGTACTTC
TRBD2 | TRBJ2-6 | TRBV5-1 | 18 | once | CASTTPGGLYSGANVLTF | TGCGCCAGCACAACTCCGGGGGGATTATACTCTGGGGCCAACGTCCTGACTTTC
NA | TRBJ2-5 | TRBV9 | 15 | NA | CASSAHGAVQETQYF | TGTGCCAGCAGCGCACATGGAGCGGTCCAAGAGACCCAGTACTTC
TRBD2 | TRBJ2-5 | TRBV4-1 | 18 | NA | CASSQVGTSGGRQGTQYF | TGCGCCAGCAGCCAAGTTGGTACTAGCGGGGGGCGCCAAGGGACCCAGTACTTC
TRBD1 | TRBJ1-2 | TRBV29-1 | 14 | NA | CSVGERDSMNGYTF | TGCAGCGTTGGGGAACGGGACAGTATGAATGGCTACACCTTC
TRBD2 | TRBJ2-1 | TRBV24-1 | 16 | NA | CATSDALAGAKNEQFF | TGTGCCACCAGTGATGCCTTAGCGGGGGCCAAAAATGAGCAGTTCTTC
TRBD1 | TRBJ1-5 | TRBV2 | 16 | once | CASSARDRTINQPQHF | TGTGCCAGCAGTGCTCGGGACAGGACCATCAATCAGCCCCAGCATTTT
NA | TRBJ1-6 | TRBV29-1 | 13 | few | CSVVWTVGSPLHF | TGCAGCGTTGTTTGGACTGTAGGTTCACCCCTCCACTTT
NA | TRBJ2-1 | TRBV6-1 | 13 | NA | CASSEGPFDEQFF | TGTGCCAGCAGTGAAGGGCCTTTCGATGAGCAGTTCTTC
TRBD1 | TRBJ1-2 | TRBV19 | 13 | NA | CASTPTGVSGYTF | TGTGCCAGCACACCGACAGGGGTTTCTGGCTACACCTTC
NA | TRBJ2-7 | TRBV5-6 | 13 | few | CASSLEQAYEQYF | TGTGCCAGCAGCTTGGAACAAGCCTACGAGCAGTACTTC
NA | TRBJ1-1 | TRBV5-1 | 14 | NA | CASSPRDMNTEAFF | TGCGCCAGCAGCCCCCGGGACATGAACACTGAAGCTTTCTTT
TRBD1 | TRBJ1-4 | TRBV5-1 | 17 | NA | CASSPNYRTGNNEKLFF | TGCGCCAGCAGTCCAAATTACCGGACAGGGAATAATGAAAAACTGTTTTTT
NA | TRBJ2-2 | TRBV5-1 | 15 | NA | CASSSRDTNTGELFF | TGCGCCAGCAGCTCCCGGGACACCAACACCGGGGAGCTGTTTTTT
TRBD1 | TRBJ2-7 | TRBV19 | 16 | NA | CASSPTRDRGSYEQYF | TGTGCCAGTAGTCCGACCCGGGACAGGGGTAGCTACGAGCAGTACTTC
NA | TRBJ1-6 | TRBV11-2 | 14 | once | CASSLALSVSPLHF | TGTGCCAGCAGCTTAGCACTATCGGTTTCACCCCTCCACTTT
NA | TRBJ2-2 | TRBV14 | 15 | NA | CASCVRLVGTGELFF | TGTGCCAGCTGCGTGAGACTAGTGGGTACCGGGGAGCTGTTTTTT